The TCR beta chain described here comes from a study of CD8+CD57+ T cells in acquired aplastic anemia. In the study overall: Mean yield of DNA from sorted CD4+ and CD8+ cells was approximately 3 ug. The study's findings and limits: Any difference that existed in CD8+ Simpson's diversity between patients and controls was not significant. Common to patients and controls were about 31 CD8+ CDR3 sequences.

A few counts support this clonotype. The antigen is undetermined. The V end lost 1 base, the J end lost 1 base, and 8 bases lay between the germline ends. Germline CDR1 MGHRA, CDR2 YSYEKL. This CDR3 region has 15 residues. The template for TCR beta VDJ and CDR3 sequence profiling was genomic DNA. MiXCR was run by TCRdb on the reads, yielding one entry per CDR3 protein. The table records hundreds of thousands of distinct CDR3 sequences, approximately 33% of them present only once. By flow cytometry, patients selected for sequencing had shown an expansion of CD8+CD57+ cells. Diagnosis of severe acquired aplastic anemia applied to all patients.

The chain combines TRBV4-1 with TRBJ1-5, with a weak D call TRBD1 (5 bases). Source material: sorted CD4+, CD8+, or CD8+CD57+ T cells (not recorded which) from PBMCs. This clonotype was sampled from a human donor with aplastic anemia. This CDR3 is CASSQGGTSNQPQHF. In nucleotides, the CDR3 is TGCGCCAGCAGCCAAGGGGGGACGAGCAATCAGCCCCAGCATTTT.